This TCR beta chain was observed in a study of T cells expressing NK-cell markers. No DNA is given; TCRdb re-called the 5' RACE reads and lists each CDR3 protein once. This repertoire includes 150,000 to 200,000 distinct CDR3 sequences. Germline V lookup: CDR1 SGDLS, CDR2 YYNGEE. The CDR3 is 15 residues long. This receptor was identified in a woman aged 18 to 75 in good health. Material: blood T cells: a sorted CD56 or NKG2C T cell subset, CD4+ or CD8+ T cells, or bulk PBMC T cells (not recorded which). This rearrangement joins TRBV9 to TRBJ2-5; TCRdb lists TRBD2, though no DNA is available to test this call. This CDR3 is CASSRRGGSQETQYF.